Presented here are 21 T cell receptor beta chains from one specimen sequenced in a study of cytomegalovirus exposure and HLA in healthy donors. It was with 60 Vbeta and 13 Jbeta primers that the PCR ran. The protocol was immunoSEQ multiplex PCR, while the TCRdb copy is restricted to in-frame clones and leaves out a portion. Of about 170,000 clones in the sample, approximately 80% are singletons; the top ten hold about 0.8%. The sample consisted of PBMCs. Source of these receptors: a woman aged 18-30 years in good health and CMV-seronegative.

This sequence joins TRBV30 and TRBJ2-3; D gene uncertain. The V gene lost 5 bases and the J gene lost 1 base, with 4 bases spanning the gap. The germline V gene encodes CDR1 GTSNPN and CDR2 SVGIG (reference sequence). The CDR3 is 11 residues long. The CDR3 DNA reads TGTGCCTGGGGGCGCACAGATACGCAGTATTTT. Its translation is CAWGRTDTQYF.

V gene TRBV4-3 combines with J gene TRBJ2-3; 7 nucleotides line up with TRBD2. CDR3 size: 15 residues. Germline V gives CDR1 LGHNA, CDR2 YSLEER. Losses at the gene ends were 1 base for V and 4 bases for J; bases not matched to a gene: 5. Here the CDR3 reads CASSQAAGVPDTQYF. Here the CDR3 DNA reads TGCGCCAGCAGCCAAGCTGCGGGGGTCCCAGATACGCAGTATTTT.

DNA of the CDR3: TGCGCCAGCAGCTTGGACAGCCCGATGACCGGGGAGCTGTTTTTT. Translation gives CASSLDSPMTGELFF. V is TRBV5-1 and J is TRBJ2-2; no firm D call. This CDR3 region has 15 residues. Germline lookup yields CDR1 SGHRS and CDR2 YFSETQ. Trimming cost V 0 bases and J 5 bases, with 11 bases left between them.

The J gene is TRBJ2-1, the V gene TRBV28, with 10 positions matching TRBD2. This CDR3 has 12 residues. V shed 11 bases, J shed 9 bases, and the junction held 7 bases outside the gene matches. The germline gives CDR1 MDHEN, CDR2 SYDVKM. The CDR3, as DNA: TGTGCCTCCTCCCAGCGGGAGGGTGAGCAGTTCTTC. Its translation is CASSQREGEQFF. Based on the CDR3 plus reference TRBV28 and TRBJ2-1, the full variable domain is DVKVTQSSRYLVKRTGEKVFLECVQDMDHENMFWYRQDPGLGLRLIYFSYDVKMKEKGDIPEGYSVSREKKERFSLILESASTNQTSMYLCASSQREGEQFFGPGTRLTVL.

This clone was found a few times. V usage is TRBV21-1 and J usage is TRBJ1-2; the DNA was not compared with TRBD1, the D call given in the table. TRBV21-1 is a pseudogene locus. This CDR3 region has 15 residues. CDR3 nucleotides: TGTGCCAGCAGCAAAGGCACAGCCCTGAACTATGGCTACACCTTC. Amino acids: CASSKGTALNYGYTF.

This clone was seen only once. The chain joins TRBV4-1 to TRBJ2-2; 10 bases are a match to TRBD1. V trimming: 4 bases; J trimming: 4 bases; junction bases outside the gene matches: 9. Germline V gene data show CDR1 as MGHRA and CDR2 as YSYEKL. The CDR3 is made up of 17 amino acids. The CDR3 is CASSRYQGQGVTGELFF. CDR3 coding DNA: TGCGCCAGCAGCCGTTATCAAGGACAGGGGGTCACCGGGGAGCTGTTTTTT.

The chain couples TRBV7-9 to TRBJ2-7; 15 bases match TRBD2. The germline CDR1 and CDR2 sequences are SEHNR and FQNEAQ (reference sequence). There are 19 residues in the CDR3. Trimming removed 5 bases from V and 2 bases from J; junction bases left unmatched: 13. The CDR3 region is CASSLTQGLAGGIPYEQYF. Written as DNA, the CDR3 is TGTGCCAGCAGCCTAACTCAGGGACTAGCGGGAGGAATCCCCTACGAGCAGTACTTC. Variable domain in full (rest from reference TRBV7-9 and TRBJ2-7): DTGVSQNPRHKITKRGQNVTFRCDPISEHNRLYWYRQTLGQGPEFLTYFQNEAQLEKSRLLSDRFSAERPKGSFSTLEIQRTEQGDSAMYLCASSLTQGLAGGIPYEQYFGPGTRLTVT.

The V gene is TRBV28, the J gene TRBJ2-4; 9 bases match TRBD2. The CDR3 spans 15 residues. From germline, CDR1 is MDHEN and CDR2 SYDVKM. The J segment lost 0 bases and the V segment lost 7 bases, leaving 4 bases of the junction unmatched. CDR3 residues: CASTTSGSAKNIQYF. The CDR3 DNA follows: TGTGCCAGCACGACTAGCGGTTCAGCCAAAAACATTCAGTACTTC.

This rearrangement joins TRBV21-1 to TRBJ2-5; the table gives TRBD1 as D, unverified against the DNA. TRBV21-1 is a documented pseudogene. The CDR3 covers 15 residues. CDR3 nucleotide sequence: TGTGCCAGCAGCAAAGCCCGGGACAACCAAGAGACCCAGTACTTC. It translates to CASSKARDNQETQYF.

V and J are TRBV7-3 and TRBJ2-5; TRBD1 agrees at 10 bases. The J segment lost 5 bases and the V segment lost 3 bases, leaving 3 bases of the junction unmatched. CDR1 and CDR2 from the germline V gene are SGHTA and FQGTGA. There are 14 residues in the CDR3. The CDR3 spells CASSLTGGGETQYF. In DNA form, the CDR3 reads TGTGCCAGCAGCTTGACAGGGGGCGGGGAGACCCAGTACTTC. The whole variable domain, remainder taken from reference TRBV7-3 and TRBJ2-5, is GAGVSQTPSNKVTEKGKYVELRCDPISGHTALYWYRQSLGQGPEFLIYFQGTGAADDSGLPNDRFFAVRPEGSVSTLKIQRTERGDSAVYLCASSLTGGGETQYFGPGTRLLVL.

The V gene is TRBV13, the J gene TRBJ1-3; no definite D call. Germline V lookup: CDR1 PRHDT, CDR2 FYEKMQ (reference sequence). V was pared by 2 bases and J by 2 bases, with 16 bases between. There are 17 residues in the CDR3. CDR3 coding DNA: TGTGCCAGCAGCTTATCCTCGAGTGGGAGCCCTGGAAACACCATATATTTT. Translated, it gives CASSLSSSGSPGNTIYF.

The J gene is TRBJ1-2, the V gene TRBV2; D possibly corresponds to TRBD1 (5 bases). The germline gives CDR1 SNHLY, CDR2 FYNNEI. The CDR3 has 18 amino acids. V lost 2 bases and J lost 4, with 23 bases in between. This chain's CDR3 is CASSESPSAVTVSYGYTF. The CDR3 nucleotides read TGTGCCAGCAGTGAATCCCCCTCTGCTGTGACAGTTAGCTATGGCTACACCTTC. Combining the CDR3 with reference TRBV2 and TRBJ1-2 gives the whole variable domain EPEVTQTPSHQVTQMGQEVILRCVPISNHLYFYWYRQILGQKVEFLVSFYNNEISEKSEIFDDQFSVERPDGSNFTLKIRSTKLEDSAMYFCASSESPSAVTVSYGYTFGSGTRLTVV.

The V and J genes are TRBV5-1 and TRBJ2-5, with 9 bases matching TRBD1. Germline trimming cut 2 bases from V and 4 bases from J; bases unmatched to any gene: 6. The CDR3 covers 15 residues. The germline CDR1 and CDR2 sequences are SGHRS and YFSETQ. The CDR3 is CASSFGDRVRETQYF. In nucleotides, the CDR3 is TGCGCCAGCAGCTTCGGGGACAGGGTGAGAGAGACCCAGTACTTC.

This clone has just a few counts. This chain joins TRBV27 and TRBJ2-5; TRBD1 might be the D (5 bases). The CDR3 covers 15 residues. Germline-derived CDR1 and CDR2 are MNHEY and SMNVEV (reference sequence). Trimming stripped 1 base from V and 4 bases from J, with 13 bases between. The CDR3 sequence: CASSLLRRRGETQYF. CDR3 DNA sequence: TGTGCCAGCAGTTTATTGCGCCGTAGGGGAGAGACCCAGTACTTC.

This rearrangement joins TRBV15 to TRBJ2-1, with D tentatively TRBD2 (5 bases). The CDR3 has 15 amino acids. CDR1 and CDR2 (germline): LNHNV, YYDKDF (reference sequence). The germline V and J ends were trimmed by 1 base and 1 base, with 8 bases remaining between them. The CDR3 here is CATSRGETSYNEQFF. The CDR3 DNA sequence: TGTGCCACCAGCAGAGGGGAGACTTCCTACAATGAGCAGTTCTTC.

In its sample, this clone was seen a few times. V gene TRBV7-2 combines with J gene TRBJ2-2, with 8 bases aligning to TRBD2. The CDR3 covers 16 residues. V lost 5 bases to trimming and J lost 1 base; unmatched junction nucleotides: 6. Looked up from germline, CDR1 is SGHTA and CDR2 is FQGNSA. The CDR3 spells CASSRRGGQNTGELFF. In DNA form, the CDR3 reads TGTGCCAGCAGCCGTCGGGGGGGCCAGAACACCGGGGAGCTGTTTTTT. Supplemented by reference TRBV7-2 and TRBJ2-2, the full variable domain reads GAGVSQSPSNKVTEKGKDVELRCDPISGHTALYWYRQSLGQGLEFLIYFQGNSAPDKSGLPSDRFSAERTGGSVSTLTIQRTQQEDSAVYLCASSRRGGQNTGELFFGEGSRLTVL.

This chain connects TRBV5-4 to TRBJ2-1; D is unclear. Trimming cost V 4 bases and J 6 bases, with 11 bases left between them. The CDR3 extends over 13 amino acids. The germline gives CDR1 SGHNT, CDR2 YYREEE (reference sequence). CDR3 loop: CASSPTPGNEQFF. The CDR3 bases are TGTGCCAGCAGCCCGACTCCGGGCAATGAGCAGTTCTTC.

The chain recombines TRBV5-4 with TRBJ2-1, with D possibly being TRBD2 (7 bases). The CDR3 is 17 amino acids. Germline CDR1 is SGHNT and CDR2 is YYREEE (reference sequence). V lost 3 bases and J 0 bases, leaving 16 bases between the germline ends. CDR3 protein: CASSWGGLTSSYNEQFF. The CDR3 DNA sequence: TGTGCCAGCAGCTGGGGGGGGCTAACCAGCTCCTACAATGAGCAGTTCTTC.

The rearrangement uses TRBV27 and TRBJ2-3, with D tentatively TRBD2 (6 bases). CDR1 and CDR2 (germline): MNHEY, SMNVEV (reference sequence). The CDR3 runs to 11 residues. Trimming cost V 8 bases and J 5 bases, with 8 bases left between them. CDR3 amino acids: CASDGGDTQYF. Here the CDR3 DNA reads TGTGCCAGCGACGGGGGAGATACGCAGTATTTT.

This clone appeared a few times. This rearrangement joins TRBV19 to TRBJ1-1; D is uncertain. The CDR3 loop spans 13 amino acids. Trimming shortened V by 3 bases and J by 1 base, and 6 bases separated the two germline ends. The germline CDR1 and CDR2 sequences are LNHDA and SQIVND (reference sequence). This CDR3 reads CASSIRENTEAFF. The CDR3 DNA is TGTGCCAGTAGTATCCGGGAGAACACTGAAGCTTTCTTT.

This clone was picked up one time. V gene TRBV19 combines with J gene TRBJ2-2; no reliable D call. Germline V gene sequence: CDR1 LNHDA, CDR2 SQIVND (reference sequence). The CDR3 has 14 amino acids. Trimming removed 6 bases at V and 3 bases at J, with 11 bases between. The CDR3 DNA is TGTGCCAGTAGGTACAGCCAAGACACCGGGGAGCTGTTTTTT. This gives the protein CASRYSQDTGELFF.